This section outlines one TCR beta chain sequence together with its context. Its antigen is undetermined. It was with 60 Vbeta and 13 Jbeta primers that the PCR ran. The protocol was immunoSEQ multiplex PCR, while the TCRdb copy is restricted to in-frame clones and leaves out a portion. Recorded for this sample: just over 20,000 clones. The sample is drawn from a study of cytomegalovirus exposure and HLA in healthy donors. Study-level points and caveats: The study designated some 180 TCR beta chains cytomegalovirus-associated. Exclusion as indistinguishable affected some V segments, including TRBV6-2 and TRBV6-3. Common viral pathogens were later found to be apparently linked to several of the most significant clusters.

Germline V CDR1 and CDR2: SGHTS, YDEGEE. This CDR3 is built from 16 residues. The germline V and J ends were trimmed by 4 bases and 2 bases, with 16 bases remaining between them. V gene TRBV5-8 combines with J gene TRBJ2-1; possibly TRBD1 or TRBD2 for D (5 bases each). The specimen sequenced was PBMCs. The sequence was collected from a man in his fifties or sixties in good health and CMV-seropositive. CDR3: CASSLGVGGTYNEQFF. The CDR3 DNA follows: TGTGCCAGCAGCCTGGGGGTCGGCGGTACCTACAATGAGCAGTTCTTC.